This T cell receptor (beta chain) was captured by sequencing in a study of T-cell reconstitution after alpha-beta-depleted transplantation in children. General study results and limits: After transplant, high TCRbeta diversity at day 60 in some patients arose from surviving recipient T cells and thymic progenitors.

Unique molecular identifiers tagged the TCRbeta library. TCRdb re-analysed the PCR reads in MiXCR, keeping a single row per CDR3 protein. The sample lists about 580,000 distinct CDR3 sequences, about 21% seen once, with roughly 15% in the top ten. The table lists this clonotype with many counts. Its specificity is unknown. The CDR3 totals 15 residues. J lost 0 bases, V lost 5 bases, and 4 bases had no gene match. The input for sequencing was PBMCs, mostly from graft donor cells, taken 360 days after TCRalphabeta/CD19-depleted stem cell transplant. This clonotype was sampled from a boy less than two years old who had a stem cell transplant for acute myeloid leukemia, so the T cells may come from the graft donor. The chain carries TRBV12-3 or TRBV12-4 and TRBJ1-5; 7 bases line up with TRBD1. As DNA, the CDR3 is TGTGCCAGCAGTCCCGGGACAGATAGCAATCAGCCCCAGCATTTT. It is translated as CASSPGTDSNQPQHF.